Shown below are 22 T cell receptor beta chains from a single sample sequenced in a study of cytomegalovirus exposure and HLA in healthy donors. Assay: immunoSEQ multiplex PCR; the TCRdb copy retains only in-frame clones and omits some. The sample lists about 280,000 clones; 88% were seen once. What was sequenced was PBMCs. Receptors were obtained from a woman between 18 and 30 years old in good health and CMV-seronegative.

The chain employs TRBV5-6 and TRBJ2-7, with a possible D match to TRBD1 (6 bases). This CDR3 contains 14 residues. Deletions cut 6 bases from V and 2 bases from J, with 15 bases between. CDR1 is SGHDT and CDR2 is YYEEEE in the germline V gene. CDR3 sequence reads: CASTTGTRTYEQYF. Written as DNA, the CDR3 is TGTGCCAGCACTACCGGGACAAGGACCTACGAGCAGTACTTC.

In its sample, this clone was seen a few times. The chain uses TRBV28 and TRBJ1-5; possible D gene TRBD1, 6 bases. The CDR3 loop spans 14 amino acids. With 5 bases removed from V and 3 bases from J, the gap between germline ends came to 11 bases. From germline, CDR1 is MDHEN and CDR2 SYDVKM. The chain's CDR3 is CASSRGGDNQPQHF. The CDR3 DNA sequence: TGTGCCAGCAGTAGGGGGGGAGACAATCAGCCCCAGCATTTT. The full variable domain, completed using reference TRBV28 and TRBJ1-5, is DVKVTQSSRYLVKRTGEKVFLECVQDMDHENMFWYRQDPGLGLRLIYFSYDVKMKEKGDIPEGYSVSREKKERFSLILESASTNQTSMYLCASSRGGDNQPQHFGDGTRLSIL.

The chain uses TRBV5-6 and TRBJ2-7; 8 bases line up with TRBD1. Germline V gene data show CDR1 as SGHDT and CDR2 as YYEEEE. This CDR3 region has 16 residues. The junction had 12 bases not matched to a gene; V was cut back by 3 bases and J by 4 bases. As DNA, the CDR3 is TGTGCCAGCAGCTCGACAGGGGTTCCTAGCGTGTACGAGCAGTACTTC. It is translated as CASSSTGVPSVYEQYF.

The V gene is TRBV2, the J gene TRBJ2-3; no reliable D call. The V end was cut by 7 bases, the J end by 2 bases, with 10 bases between. CDR3 length equals 13 residues. In germline, CDR1 is SNHLY, CDR2 FYNNEI. The CDR3 loop reads CASNQLTTDTQYF. The DNA of the CDR3 is TGTGCCAGCAATCAACTAACCACAGATACGCAGTATTTT. The full variable domain, its missing parts supplied by reference TRBV2 and TRBJ2-3, is EPEVTQTPSHQVTQMGQEVILRCVPISNHLYFYWYRQILGQKVEFLVSFYNNEISEKSEIFDDQFSVERPDGSNFTLKIRSTKLEDSAMYFCASNQLTTDTQYFGPGTRLTVL.

This clone appeared a single time. Sequence at one end of the junction differs from germline and may be a read error. V is TRBV2 and J is TRBJ2-1, with 9 bases aligning to TRBD2. There are 17 residues in the CDR3. CDR1 is SNHLY and CDR2 is FYNNEI in the germline V gene. CDR3 protein: CASREGLGLALYNEQFF. The CDR3 nucleotides are TGTGCCAGCCGTGAGGGGCTGGGACTAGCCCTCTACAATGAGCAGTTCTTC.

V is TRBV6-5 and J is TRBJ1-1, with a weak D call TRBD1 (5 bases). The V end was cut by 6 bases, the J end by 3 bases, with 11 bases between. Germline assignment: CDR1 MNHEY and CDR2 SVGAGI. There are 13 residues in the CDR3. CDR3 bases: TGTGCCAGCAGACCCCCAGGGTACACTGAAGCTTTCTTT. Translated: CASRPPGYTEAFF.

The table lists this clone with a few counts. This same CDR3 is encoded by further DNA sequences in the sample. V gene TRBV7-9 combines with J gene TRBJ1-4, with D hard to call. The V and J ends lost 1 base and 5 bases respectively, with 8 bases between them. Germline V gene data show CDR1 as SEHNR and CDR2 as FQNEAQ (reference sequence). This CDR3 is built from 14 residues. CDR3 coding DNA: TGTGCCAGCAGCTTAGGGCAATCCAATGAAAAACTGTTTTTT. This codes for CASSLGQSNEKLFF. The whole variable domain, remainder taken from reference TRBV7-9 and TRBJ1-4, is DTGVSQNPRHKITKRGQNVTFRCDPISEHNRLYWYRQTLGQGPEFLTYFQNEAQLEKSRLLSDRFSAERPKGSFSTLEIQRTEQGDSAMYLCASSLGQSNEKLFFGSGTQLSVL.

The chain uses TRBV2 and TRBJ2-1; 9 bases line up with TRBD1. Germline lookup yields CDR1 SNHLY and CDR2 FYNNEI. J gave up 9 bases and V 4 bases, and 13 bases lay outside the gene matches. The CDR3 contains 16 residues. The DNA of the CDR3 is TGTGCCAGCAGTGTGGGACAGGGATCCCGATGGGGTGAGCAGTTCTTC. It translates to CASSVGQGSRWGEQFF.

The gene calls are TRBV11-2 and TRBJ1-2; a possible D gene is TRBD1 (6 bases). The germline V and J ends were trimmed by 5 bases and 7 bases, with 14 bases remaining between them. This CDR3 contains 13 residues. The germline V gene has CDR1 SGHAT and CDR2 FQNNGV. This CDR3 is CASSLGGAGGYTF. The CDR3 region has the DNA TGTGCCAGCAGCCTTGGGGGCGCGGGTGGCTACACCTTC. The variable domain in full, completed from reference TRBV11-2 and TRBJ1-2, reads EAGVAQSPRYKIIEKRQSVAFWCNPISGHATLYWYQQILGQGPKLLIQFQNNGVVDDSQLPKDRFSAERLKGVDSTLKIQPAKLEDSAVYLCASSLGGAGGYTFGSGTRLTVV.

J is TRBJ2-7 and V is TRBV6-5, with TRBD2 matching 11 bases. The CDR3 sequence is 16 residues long. Germline lookup yields CDR1 MNHEY and CDR2 SVGAGI. V shed 4 bases, J shed 3 bases, and the junction held 8 bases outside the gene matches. CDR3 nucleotides: TGTGCCAGCAGTTTGGGCCGGGGGACTAGCGGCTACGAGCAGTACTTC. Residues: CASSLGRGTSGYEQYF.

The J gene is TRBJ2-1, the V gene TRBV13; 12 bases are a match to TRBD2. The length of the CDR3 is 16 residues. Losses at the gene ends were 2 bases for V and 15 bases for J; bases not matched to a gene: 14. CDR1 and CDR2 from the germline V gene are PRHDT and FYEKMQ (reference sequence). This chain's CDR3 is CASSLWASGRDMVRFF. Written as DNA, the CDR3 is TGTGCCAGCAGCTTATGGGCTAGCGGGAGGGATATGGTACGGTTCTTC. The variable domain in full, with the rest retrieved from reference TRBV13 and TRBJ2-1, is AAGVIQSPRHLIKEKRETATLKCYPIPRHDTVYWYQQGPGQDPQFLISFYEKMQSDKGSIPDRFSAQQFSDYHSELNMSSLELGDSALYFCASSLWASGRDMVRFFGPGTRLTVL.

The V call is TRBV2, the J call TRBJ2-3; D is possibly TRBD2 (6 bases). The CDR3 has 15 residues. The germline V gene encodes CDR1 SNHLY and CDR2 FYNNEI. Trimming removed 7 bases at V and 2 bases at J, with 16 bases between. The CDR3 reads CASTYQGLYTDTQYF. In nucleotides, the CDR3 is TGTGCCAGCACGTATCAGGGACTTTACACAGATACGCAGTATTTT.

The CDR3 is CASSLSVGAGRNQPQHF. The CDR3 region has the DNA TGTGCCAGCAGTTTATCGGTCGGGGCAGGGAGGAATCAGCCCCAGCATTTT. This chain links TRBV27 with TRBJ1-5; D possibly corresponds to TRBD1 (5 bases). The CDR3 is 17 amino acids. Germline assignment: CDR1 MNHEY and CDR2 SMNVEV (reference sequence). Trimming pared 0 bases from V and 4 bases from J, leaving 16 bases between.

In nucleotides, the CDR3 is TGTGCTAGTGGTTTGACGGGGGGAGCCTACAATGAGCAGTTCTTC. Translating gives CASGLTGGAYNEQFF. The chain has TRBV12-5 and TRBJ2-1, with 7 bases identical to TRBD2. CDR3 length equals 15 residues. CDR1 is LGHNT and CDR2 is FRNRAP in the germline V gene. V gave up 2 bases and J gave up 2 bases; unmatched junction bases: 3.

The V gene is TRBV18, the J gene TRBJ2-7; 16 positions match TRBD2. The V gene's germline CDR1 is KGHSH and CDR2 LQKENI. CDR3 length: 16 amino acids. The V segment lost 2 bases and the J segment 7 bases; nucleotides outside the gene matches: 5. The chain's CDR3 is CASSPGTSGRAGEQYF. The CDR3 nucleotides are TGTGCCAGCTCACCAGGGACTAGCGGGAGGGCCGGTGAGCAGTACTTC.

The chain uses TRBV7-8 and TRBJ2-3; the match to TRBD2 covers 12 bases. Germline CDR1 and CDR2: SGHVS and FQNEAQ. This CDR3 has 18 residues. The ends lost 2 bases at V and 2 bases at J; junction bases unmatched: 8. CDR3 coding DNA: TGTGCCAGCAGCTTACTAGCGGGAGGGCCTAAACCCACAGATACGCAGTATTTT. Protein sequence: CASSLLAGGPKPTDTQYF.

The CDR3 here is CAGQGNRLNTGELFF. The CDR3 DNA follows: TGTGCCGGACAGGGTAACAGGCTGAACACCGGGGAGCTGTTTTTT. This rearrangement joins TRBV6-1 to TRBJ2-2, with 8 bases that match TRBD1. The V gene end was trimmed by 11 bases and the J gene end by 1 base; junction bases not matched to a gene: 9. Germline CDR1 and CDR2: MNHNS and SASEGT. This CDR3 contains 15 residues.

The table lists this clone with a few counts. This chain connects TRBV13 to TRBJ2-7; D call uncertain. Per the germline V gene, CDR1 is PRHDT and CDR2 is FYEKMQ (reference sequence). V was clipped by 0 bases and J by 5 bases, with 17 bases between them. The CDR3 has 16 amino acids. CDR3 loop: CASSLGGSREFDEQYF. Here the CDR3 DNA reads TGTGCCAGCAGCTTAGGGGGTAGCCGAGAATTTGACGAGCAGTACTTC.

The J gene is TRBJ1-1, the V gene TRBV6-1; a weak D match, TRBD1 (6 bases). Trimming cost V 7 bases and J 4 bases, with 19 bases left between them. The CDR3 runs to 15 residues. Germline values: CDR1 MNHNS, CDR2 SASEGT. The CDR3 is CASTPRGGPGTEAFF. The CDR3 DNA sequence: TGTGCCAGCACCCCGAGGGGGGGCCCGGGCACTGAAGCTTTCTTT.

The chain links TRBV5-6 to TRBJ2-1; D is perhaps TRBD2 (5 bases). CDR1 is SGHDT and CDR2 is YYEEEE in the germline V gene. This CDR3 has 12 amino acids. The germline V and J ends were trimmed by 0 bases and 10 bases, with 8 bases remaining between them. The CDR3: CASSLGTLEQFF. Here the CDR3 DNA reads TGTGCCAGCAGCTTGGGGACTTTAGAGCAGTTCTTC.

This clone was observed a few times. The chain employs TRBV6-1 and TRBJ1-1; TRBD1 agrees at 8 bases. V trimming: 4 bases; J trimming: 5 bases; junction bases outside the gene matches: 9. Germline V gene data show CDR1 as MNHNS and CDR2 as SASEGT. CDR3 length equals 15 residues. CDR3 region: CASSAGPTGGTEAFF. The CDR3 nucleotides are TGTGCCAGCAGTGCCGGACCCACAGGGGGGACTGAAGCTTTCTTT.

To note about this clone: Additional DNA sequences in this sample encode the identical CDR3. This sequence joins TRBV6-5 and TRBJ1-1; possible D gene TRBD1, 5 bases. Trimming removed 2 bases from V and 7 bases from J, with 11 bases in between. The CDR3 contains 13 residues. Looked up from germline, CDR1 is MNHEY and CDR2 is SVGAGI. The CDR3 here is CASSYGAGLEAFF. The CDR3 DNA reads as TGTGCCAGCAGTTACGGGGCAGGGCTTGAAGCTTTCTTT.